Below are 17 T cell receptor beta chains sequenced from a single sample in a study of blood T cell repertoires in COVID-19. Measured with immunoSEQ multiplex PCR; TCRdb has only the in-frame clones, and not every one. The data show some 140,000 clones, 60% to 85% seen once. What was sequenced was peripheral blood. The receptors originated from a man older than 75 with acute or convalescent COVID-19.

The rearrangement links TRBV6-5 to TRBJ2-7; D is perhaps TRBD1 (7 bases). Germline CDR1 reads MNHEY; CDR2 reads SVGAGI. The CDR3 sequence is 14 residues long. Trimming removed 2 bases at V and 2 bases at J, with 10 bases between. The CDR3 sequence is CASSYDREAYEQYF. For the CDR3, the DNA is TGTGCCAGCAGTTACGACAGGGAGGCCTACGAGCAGTACTTC.

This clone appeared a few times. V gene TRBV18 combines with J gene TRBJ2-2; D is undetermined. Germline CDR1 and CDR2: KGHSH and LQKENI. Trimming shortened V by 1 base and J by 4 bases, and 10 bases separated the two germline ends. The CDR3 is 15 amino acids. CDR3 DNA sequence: TGTGCCAGCTCACCACGGTCCGTCGGCACCGGGGAGCTGTTTTTT. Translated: CASSPRSVGTGELFF.

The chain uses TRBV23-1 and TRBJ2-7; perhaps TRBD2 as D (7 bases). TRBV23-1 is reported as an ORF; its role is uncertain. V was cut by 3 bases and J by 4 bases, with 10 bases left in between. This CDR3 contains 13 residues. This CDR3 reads CASSQKGGYEQYF. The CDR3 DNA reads TGCGCCAGCAGTCAGAAGGGGGGGTACGAGCAGTACTTC.

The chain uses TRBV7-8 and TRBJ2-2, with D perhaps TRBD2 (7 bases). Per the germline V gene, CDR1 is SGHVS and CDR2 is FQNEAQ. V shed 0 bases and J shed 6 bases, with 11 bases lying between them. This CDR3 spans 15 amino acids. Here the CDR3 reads CASSLAGGLSGELFF. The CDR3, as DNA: TGTGCCAGCAGCTTAGCGGGGGGGCTTTCCGGGGAGCTGTTTTTT.

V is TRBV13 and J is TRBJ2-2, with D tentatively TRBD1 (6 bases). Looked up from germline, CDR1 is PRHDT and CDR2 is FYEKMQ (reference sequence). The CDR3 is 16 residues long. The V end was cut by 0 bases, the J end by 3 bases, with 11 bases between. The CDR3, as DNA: TGTGCCAGCAGCTTAGGGCAGGGGCGGGACACCGGGGAGCTGTTTTTT. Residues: CASSLGQGRDTGELFF.

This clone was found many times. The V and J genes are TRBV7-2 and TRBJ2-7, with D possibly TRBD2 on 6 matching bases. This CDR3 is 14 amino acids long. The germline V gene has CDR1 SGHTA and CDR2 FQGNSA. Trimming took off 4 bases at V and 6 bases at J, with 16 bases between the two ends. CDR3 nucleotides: TGTGCCAGCAGCTCCGCGGGCCCCGGGGGCGAGCAGTACTTC. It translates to CASSSAGPGGEQYF. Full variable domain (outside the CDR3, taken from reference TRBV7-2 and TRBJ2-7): GAGVSQSPSNKVTEKGKDVELRCDPISGHTALYWYRQSLGQGLEFLIYFQGNSAPDKSGLPSDRFSAERTGGSVSTLTIQRTQQEDSAVYLCASSSAGPGGEQYFGPGTRLTVT.

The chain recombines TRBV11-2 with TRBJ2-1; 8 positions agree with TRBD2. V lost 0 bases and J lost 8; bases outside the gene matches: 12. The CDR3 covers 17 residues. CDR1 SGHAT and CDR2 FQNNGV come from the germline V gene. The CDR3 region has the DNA TGTGCCAGCAGCTTAGAACTAGCGGCCGGGGTTTGGGATGAGCAGTTCTTC. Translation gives CASSLELAAGVWDEQFF.

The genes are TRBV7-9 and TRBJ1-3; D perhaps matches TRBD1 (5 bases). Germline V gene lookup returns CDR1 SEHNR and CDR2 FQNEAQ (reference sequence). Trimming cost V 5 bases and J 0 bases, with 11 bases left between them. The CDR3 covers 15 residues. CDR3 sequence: CASSTDGGSGNTIYF. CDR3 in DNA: TGTGCCAGCAGCACGGACGGGGGCTCTGGAAACACCATATATTTT.

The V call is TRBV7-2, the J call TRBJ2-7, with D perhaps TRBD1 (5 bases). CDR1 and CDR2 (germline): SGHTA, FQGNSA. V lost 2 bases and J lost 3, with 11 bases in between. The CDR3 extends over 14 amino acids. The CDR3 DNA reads TGTGCCAGCAGCTTACAGGCAGGGTACTACGAGCAGTACTTC. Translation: CASSLQAGYYEQYF.

The CDR3: CASRPGTGTNYGYTF. CDR3 coding DNA: TGTGCCAGCAGACCCGGGACAGGGACAAACTATGGCTACACCTTC. The rearrangement uses TRBV28 and TRBJ1-2, with 9 bases lining up with TRBD1. V trimming: 6 bases; J trimming: 2 bases; junction bases outside the gene matches: 7. CDR1 is MDHEN and CDR2 is SYDVKM in the germline V gene. The CDR3 extends over 15 amino acids.

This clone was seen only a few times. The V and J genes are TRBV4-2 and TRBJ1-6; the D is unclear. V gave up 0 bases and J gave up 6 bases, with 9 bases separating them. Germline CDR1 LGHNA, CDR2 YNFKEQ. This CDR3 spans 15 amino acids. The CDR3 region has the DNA TGTGCCAGCAGCCAAGAGGAGGGAAGTAATTCACCCCTCCACTTT. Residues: CASSQEEGSNSPLHF.

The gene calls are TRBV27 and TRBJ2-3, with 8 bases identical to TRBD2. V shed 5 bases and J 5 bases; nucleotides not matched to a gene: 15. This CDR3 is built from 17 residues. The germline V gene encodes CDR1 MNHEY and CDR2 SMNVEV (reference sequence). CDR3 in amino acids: CASSPGAQRGYGDTQYF. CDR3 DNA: TGTGCCAGCAGTCCGGGGGCCCAGCGGGGGTACGGAGATACGCAGTATTTT.

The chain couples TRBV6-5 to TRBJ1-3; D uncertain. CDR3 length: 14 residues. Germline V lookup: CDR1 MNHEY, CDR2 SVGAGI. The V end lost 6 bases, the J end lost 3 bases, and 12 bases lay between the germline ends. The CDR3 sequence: CASSSGRVGNTIYF. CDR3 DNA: TGTGCCAGCAGCTCCGGGAGGGTTGGAAACACCATATATTTT.

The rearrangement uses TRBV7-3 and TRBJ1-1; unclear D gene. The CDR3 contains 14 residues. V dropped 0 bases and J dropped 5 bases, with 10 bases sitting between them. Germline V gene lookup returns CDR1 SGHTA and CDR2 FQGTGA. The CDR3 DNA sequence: TGTGCCAGCAGCTTAACGTCCCAGTCTACTGAAGCTTTCTTT. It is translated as CASSLTSQSTEAFF.

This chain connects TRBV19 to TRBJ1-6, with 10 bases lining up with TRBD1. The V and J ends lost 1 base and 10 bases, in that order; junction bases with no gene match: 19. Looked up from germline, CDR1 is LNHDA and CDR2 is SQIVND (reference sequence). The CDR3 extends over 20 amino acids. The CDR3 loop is CASSIGVGPGTGASGSPLHF. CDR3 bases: TGTGCCAGTAGTATAGGGGTGGGACCCGGGACAGGGGCGTCAGGATCACCCCTCCACTTT.

CDR3 nucleotide sequence: TGTGCCAGCAGTTCCTTACAGGGGGCGCTTGGCTATGGCTACACCTTC. Translation: CASSSLQGALGYGYTF. The rearrangement joins TRBV27 to TRBJ1-2; TRBD1 agrees at 9 bases. Germline-derived CDR1 and CDR2 are MNHEY and SMNVEV (reference sequence). J lost 4 bases, V lost 4 bases, and 10 bases had no gene match. The CDR3 has 16 residues.

As DNA, the CDR3 is TGTGCCAGCAGCCAAGGCGGGACAGGGGTAAACCTGTTTTTT. It specifies CASSQGGTGVNLFF. This chain links TRBV3-1 (or the pseudogene TRBV3-2) with TRBJ1-4; 10 positions agree with TRBD1. Losses at the gene ends were 1 base for V and 14 bases for J; bases not matched to a gene: 7. Germline V gene lookup returns CDR1 LGHDT and CDR2 YNNKEL (reference sequence). The CDR3 spans 14 residues.